A single sample gave rise to the 23 T cell receptor beta chains below, sequenced in a study of shared clonotypes between healthy human individuals (dated by TCRdb to 2020 to 2021). Receptors were amplified or captured by the immunoSEQ multiplex PCR assay. Not all clones reach the TCRdb copy of this immuneACCESS table, which keeps in-frame sequences only. Checked studies attribute under half of the gap to unresolved V genes and leave the rest unexplained. The sample table records about 1.9 million clones; 85% to 95% of these occur just once. The ten top clones hold approximately 1.6% of the sample. For the CD8 naive samples, CD45RO-negative cells were positively selected for CCR7, yielding a CD45RA+CCR7+ population from which TemRA cells were excluded. Sequencing was performed on naive CD8+ T cells from PBMCs. The cell subset or site label, as the study defines it: CD45RA+CCR7+. The receptors were sampled from a man in his late teens or twenties in good health. Some clones in this sample may be carry-over from other donors' samples.

The rearrangement joins TRBV27 to TRBJ2-7; 7 bases match TRBD2. CDR1 is MNHEY, CDR2 SMNVEV, per germline (reference sequence). This CDR3 has 14 residues. J was trimmed by 9 bases and V by 3 bases; bases with no gene match: 11. This chain's CDR3 is CASSFLAGEIGQYF. The CDR3 coding sequence is TGTGCCAGCAGTTTTTTGGCGGGAGAGATCGGGCAGTACTTC.

This clone was seen a single time. In nucleotides, the CDR3 is TGTGCCAGTAGCGCAACAGGGGAGGGCGGGGAGCTGTTTTTT. Protein product: CASSATGEGGELFF. This rearrangement joins TRBV19 to TRBJ2-2; D is tentatively TRBD1 or TRBD2 (7 bases each). Deletions cut 6 bases from V and 7 bases from J, with 15 bases between. From germline, CDR1 is LNHDA and CDR2 SQIVND (reference sequence). The CDR3 covers 14 residues.

This CDR3 reads CASSLSLAPWLYEQYF. CDR3 bases: TGTGCCAGCAGCCTCTCTCTAGCTCCCTGGCTGTACGAGCAGTACTTC. The gene calls are TRBV7-9 and TRBJ2-7; TRBD2 might be the D (5 bases). The CDR3 spans 16 residues. In germline, CDR1 is SEHNR, CDR2 FQNEAQ (reference sequence). With 5 bases removed from V and 4 bases from J, the gap between germline ends came to 21 bases.

The chain is built from TRBV10-2 and TRBJ2-1; D perhaps matches TRBD1 (5 bases). Germline values: CDR1 WSHSY, CDR2 SAAADI. The CDR3 has 11 residues. V was trimmed by 6 bases and J by 12 bases, leaving 12 bases between them. This CDR3 reads CASRQGTVQFF. DNA of the CDR3: TGCGCCAGCAGGCAGGGAACGGTGCAGTTCTTC.

The genes are TRBV7-9 and TRBJ2-5; 11 bases agree with TRBD1. Germline V gene lookup returns CDR1 SEHNR and CDR2 FQNEAQ (reference sequence). V shed 2 bases, J shed 5 bases, and the junction held 7 bases outside the gene matches. CDR3 size: 16 residues. The CDR3: CASSLSDRGPDETQYF. The CDR3 coding sequence is TGTGCCAGCAGCTTATCGGACAGGGGGCCTGATGAGACCCAGTACTTC.

The V and J genes are TRBV7-6 and TRBJ2-1, with 7 bases identical to TRBD2. V lost 5 bases, J lost 7 bases, and 11 bases stayed unmatched. The V gene's germline CDR1 is SGHVS and CDR2 FNYEAQ. The CDR3 has 15 residues. The CDR3 spells CASSPLWEGGNEQFF. The CDR3 DNA sequence: TGTGCCAGCAGCCCCCTTTGGGAGGGAGGGAATGAGCAGTTCTTC.

The J gene is TRBJ1-6, the V gene TRBV28, with unresolved D. The CDR3 totals 14 residues. The V and J ends lost 6 bases and 7 bases respectively, with 13 bases between them. Germline lookup yields CDR1 MDHEN and CDR2 SYDVKM. Here the CDR3 DNA reads TGTGCCAGCAGCCCTGTCTGGAGGAATTCACCCCTCCACTTT. Protein product: CASSPVWRNSPLHF.

This chain uses TRBV27 with TRBJ2-2; D is perhaps TRBD2 (6 bases). Trimming removed 6 bases at V and 7 bases at J, with 27 bases between. In germline, CDR1 is MNHEY, CDR2 SMNVEV (reference sequence). The length of the CDR3 is 18 residues. For the CDR3, the DNA is TGTGCCAGCAGCGGAGGGGTCGGGGAGGTTGGGTTCGGCGGGGAGCTGTTTTTT. Encoded protein: CASSGGVGEVGFGGELFF.

This clone has only one observation. The chain employs TRBV27 and TRBJ2-7; no definite D call. Trimming removed 2 bases from V and 3 bases from J, with 8 bases in between. Germline assignment: CDR1 MNHEY and CDR2 SMNVEV (reference sequence). CDR3 length: 13 amino acids. Here the CDR3 reads CASSLISNYEQYF. The CDR3 bases are TGTGCCAGCAGTTTAATCTCTAACTACGAGCAGTACTTC.

The chain joins TRBV14 to TRBJ1-1; a possible D gene is TRBD1 (6 bases). CDR3 length: 14 amino acids. V dropped 4 bases and J dropped 1 base, with 10 bases sitting between them. Germline values: CDR1 SGHDN, CDR2 FVKESK. CDR3 residues: CASSLKQGNTEAFF. Here the CDR3 DNA reads TGTGCCAGCAGCCTGAAACAGGGGAACACTGAAGCTTTCTTT.

The chain uses TRBV10-2 and TRBJ1-2, with a possible D match to TRBD1 (6 bases). CDR1 WSHSY and CDR2 SAAADI come from the germline V gene. V shed 7 bases and J shed 4 bases, with 10 bases lying between them. This CDR3 contains 12 residues. The CDR3: CASTTGTYGYTF. The DNA for the CDR3 is TGCGCCAGCACAACAGGGACCTATGGCTACACCTTC.

This clone was seen just once. The chain carries TRBV14 and TRBJ1-2; TRBD1 agrees at 9 bases. Losses at the gene ends were 0 bases for V and 5 bases for J; bases not matched to a gene: 7. In germline, CDR1 is SGHDN, CDR2 FVKESK. There are 16 residues in the CDR3. DNA of the CDR3: TGTGCCAGCAGCCAAGATCGAACAGGGGGCGAATATGGCTACACCTTC. The encoded protein is CASSQDRTGGEYGYTF.

This chain uses TRBV27 with TRBJ2-7; TRBD2 aligns across 9 bases. Losses at the gene ends were 7 bases for V and 5 bases for J; bases not matched to a gene: 9. The CDR3 consists of 14 residues. Germline CDR1 and CDR2: MNHEY and SMNVEV (reference sequence). CDR3 protein: CASTVSGRYDEQYF. Here the CDR3 DNA reads TGTGCCAGCACGGTTAGCGGGAGATACGACGAGCAGTACTTC.

The chain recombines TRBV11-2 with TRBJ2-7; TRBD1 might be the D (5 bases). CDR3 length: 16 amino acids. V dropped 0 bases and J dropped 0 bases, with 12 bases sitting between them. Germline-derived CDR1 and CDR2 are SGHAT and FQNNGV. The chain's CDR3 is CASSLEGSGNSYEQYF. In DNA form, the CDR3 reads TGTGCCAGCAGCTTAGAGGGGTCAGGGAACTCCTACGAGCAGTACTTC.

The chain links TRBV5-5 to TRBJ2-7, with TRBD1 as a possible D gene (5 bases). This CDR3 spans 14 amino acids. CDR1 is SGHKS, CDR2 YYEKEE, per germline (reference sequence). Trimming took 0 bases from V and 6 from J, leaving 13 bases between them. Here the CDR3 DNA reads TGTGCCAGCAGCTTGGAAGGGGTCCGCGGCGAGCAGTACTTC. This sequence encodes CASSLEGVRGEQYF. The complete variable domain, with remaining parts taken from reference TRBV5-5 and TRBJ2-7, reads DAGVTQSPTHLIKTRGQQVTLRCSPISGHKSVSWYQQVLGQGPQFIFQYYEKEERGRGNFPDRFSARQFPNYSSELNVNALLLGDSALYLCASSLEGVRGEQYFGPGTRLTVT.

On this clone itself: Mismatch with germline at one junction end may stem from a read error. The gene calls are TRBV11-3 and TRBJ2-7; 8 bases line up with TRBD1. There are 14 residues in the CDR3. Germline values: CDR1 SGHNT, CDR2 YENEEA. This chain's CDR3 is CASNLMTGAYEQYF. The CDR3 region has the DNA TGTGCCAGCAACTTAATGACAGGGGCCTACGAGCAGTACTTC.

The chain uses TRBV13 and TRBJ2-3; the D gene is possibly TRBD1 (7 bases). The CDR3 sequence is 15 residues long. The V end lost 3 bases, the J end lost 3 bases, and 13 bases lay between the germline ends. From germline, CDR1 is PRHDT and CDR2 FYEKMQ (reference sequence). This chain's CDR3 is CASSFVTGRTDTQYF. The CDR3 DNA is TGTGCCAGCAGCTTTGTGACAGGGAGGACAGATACGCAGTATTTT. Complete variable domain (other parts from reference TRBV13 and TRBJ2-3): AAGVIQSPRHLIKEKRETATLKCYPIPRHDTVYWYQQGPGQDPQFLISFYEKMQSDKGSIPDRFSAQQFSDYHSELNMSSLELGDSALYFCASSFVTGRTDTQYFGPGTRLTVL.

This chain uses TRBV7-2 with TRBJ1-1; the D gene is possibly TRBD1 (5 bases). The V end was cut by 2 bases, the J end by 6 bases, with 13 bases between. Looked up from germline, CDR1 is SGHTA and CDR2 is FQGNSA. The length of the CDR3 is 14 residues. CDR3 residues: CASSLPGVGPEAFF. In DNA, the CDR3 is TGTGCCAGCAGCTTACCCGGGGTGGGGCCTGAAGCTTTCTTT. Full variable domain (rest looked up from reference TRBV7-2 and TRBJ1-1): GAGVSQSPSNKVTEKGKDVELRCDPISGHTALYWYRQSLGQGLEFLIYFQGNSAPDKSGLPSDRFSAERTGGSVSTLTIQRTQQEDSAVYLCASSLPGVGPEAFFGQGTRLTVV.

This clone was detected once. The V and J genes are TRBV4-1 and TRBJ1-2; maybe TRBD1 (5 bases). V was clipped by 1 base and J by 3 bases, with 12 bases between them. Germline CDR1 MGHRA, CDR2 YSYEKL. This CDR3 comprises 15 residues. The CDR3: CASSQVLDSYYGYTF. Written as DNA, the CDR3 is TGCGCCAGCAGCCAAGTATTAGACAGCTACTATGGCTACACCTTC.

Turning to this clone: This CDR3 is also generated by other DNA sequences in the sample. The chain couples TRBV7-9 to TRBJ2-7; 10 bases align to TRBD1. Germline values: CDR1 SEHNR, CDR2 FQNEAQ (reference sequence). CDR3 length: 15 residues. V shed 4 bases, J shed 4 bases, and the junction held 7 bases outside the gene matches. CDR3: CASSSPGQGIYEQYF. The CDR3 region has the DNA TGTGCCAGCAGCTCTCCGGGACAGGGGATATACGAGCAGTACTTC.

CDR3 protein: CAIARDRGPGVEQYF. The CDR3 DNA follows: TGTGCCATCGCCCGGGACAGGGGGCCGGGAGTCGAGCAGTACTTC. This chain joins TRBV10-3 and TRBJ2-7; 12 positions match TRBD1. The trim removed 8 bases at V and 6 bases at J, leaving 11 bases unmatched. Germline-derived CDR1 and CDR2 are ENHRY and SYGVKD. The length of the CDR3 is 15 residues.

The chain couples TRBV5-5 to TRBJ1-2; D is perhaps TRBD1 (5 bases). CDR1 and CDR2 from the germline V gene are SGHKS and YYEKEE (reference sequence). V was pared by 3 bases and J by 7 bases, with 16 bases between. The CDR3 is 14 amino acids. The CDR3 DNA reads TGTGCCAGCAGCTGGGGTACAGGTTACAGTGGCTACACCTTC. Translated: CASSWGTGYSGYTF.

This clone was seen just once. The chain links TRBV19 to TRBJ1-4, with 9 bases that match TRBD1. Germline V CDR1 and CDR2: LNHDA, SQIVND (reference sequence). The CDR3 runs 14 residues. V was clipped by 5 bases and J by 8 bases; unmatched bases: 6. The CDR3, as DNA: TGTGCCAGTAGTCTCGGGACAGGGTACGAAAAACTGTTTTTT. This codes for CASSLGTGYEKLFF.